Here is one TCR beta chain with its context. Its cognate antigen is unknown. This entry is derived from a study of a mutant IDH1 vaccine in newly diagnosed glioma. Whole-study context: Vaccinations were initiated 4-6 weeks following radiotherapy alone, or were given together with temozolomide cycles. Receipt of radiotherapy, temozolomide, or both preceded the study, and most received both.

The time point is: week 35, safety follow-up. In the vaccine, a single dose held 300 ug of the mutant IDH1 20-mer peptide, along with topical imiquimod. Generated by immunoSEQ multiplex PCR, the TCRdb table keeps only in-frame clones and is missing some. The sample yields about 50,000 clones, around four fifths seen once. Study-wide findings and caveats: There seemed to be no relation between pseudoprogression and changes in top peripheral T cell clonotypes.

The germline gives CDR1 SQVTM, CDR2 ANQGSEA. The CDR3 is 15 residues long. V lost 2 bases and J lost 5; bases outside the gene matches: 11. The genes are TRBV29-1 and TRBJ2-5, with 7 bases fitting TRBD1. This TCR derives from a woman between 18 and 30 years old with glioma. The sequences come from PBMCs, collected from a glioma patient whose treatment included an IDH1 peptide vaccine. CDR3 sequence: CSVEPGDRAGETQYF. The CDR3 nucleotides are TGCAGCGTTGAACCAGGAGACAGGGCTGGGGAGACCCAGTACTTC.